This entry lists 9 T cell receptor beta chains sequenced from one sample in a study of shared clonotypes between healthy human individuals. This table comes from immunoSEQ multiplex PCR, and its TCRdb copy is limited to in-frame clones, with some not included. The profile shows approximately 700,000 clones, more than 70% of them singletons. Sequenced: memory CD4+ T cells sorted from blood. Subset defined: CD45RA-negative fraction. These receptors all stem from a woman between 25 and 40 years old in good health.

The J gene is TRBJ2-1, the V gene TRBV29-1, with D tentatively TRBD1 (6 bases). Deletions cut 5 bases from V and 4 bases from J, with 18 bases between. The CDR3 consists of 15 residues. Germline CDR1 reads SQVTM; CDR2 reads ANQGSEA. The DNA for the CDR3 is TGCAGCGTTTACTCAACAGGGAGACTTTACAATGAGCAGTTCTTC. Translation gives CSVYSTGRLYNEQFF.

The rearrangement links TRBV9 to TRBJ2-3; the match to TRBD2 covers 12 bases. The CDR3 has 16 residues. J gave up 4 bases and V 4 bases, and 7 bases lay outside the gene matches. Germline V gives CDR1 SGDLS, CDR2 YYNGEE. The CDR3 coding sequence is TGTGCCAGCAGCACCCGACTAGCGGGAGTTTCAGATACGCAGTATTTT. Its protein product is CASSTRLAGVSDTQYF.

The chain couples TRBV11-1 to TRBJ1-1, with D unclear. Germline loops: CDR1 SGHAT, CDR2 FQDESV (reference sequence). The CDR3 loop spans 13 amino acids. Deletions cut 4 bases from V and 1 base from J, with 7 bases between. The CDR3 protein is CASSSRQNTEAFF. The CDR3 coding sequence is TGTGCCAGCAGCTCAAGACAGAACACTGAAGCTTTCTTT.

This chain uses TRBV29-1 with TRBJ2-7, with 13 nucleotides matching TRBD2. Germline CDR1 is SQVTM and CDR2 is ANQGSEA. CDR3 length equals 16 residues. Germline trimming cut 1 base from V and 2 bases from J; bases unmatched to any gene: 5. CDR3 residues: CSVEADGLAGAYEQYF. The CDR3 nucleotides read TGCAGCGTTGAAGCTGATGGACTAGCGGGAGCCTACGAGCAGTACTTC.

The V and J genes are TRBV11-2 and TRBJ2-3; 8 nucleotides match TRBD2. CDR3 length: 13 residues. The germline V gene encodes CDR1 SGHAT and CDR2 FQNNGV. V lost 8 bases, J lost 2 bases, and 3 bases stayed unmatched. The CDR3 sequence: CASGGGYTDTQYF. The CDR3 region has the DNA TGTGCCAGCGGCGGGGGGTACACAGATACGCAGTATTTT.

This clone was recorded a few times. The rearrangement links TRBV2 to TRBJ1-5; TRBD1 is a possible D gene (5 bases). Trimming stripped 4 bases from V and 4 bases from J, with 11 bases between. The CDR3 runs 14 residues. Germline-derived CDR1 and CDR2 are SNHLY and FYNNEI. The CDR3 is CASSGAGPNQPQHF. CDR3 coding DNA: TGTGCCAGCAGTGGAGCAGGGCCTAATCAGCCCCAGCATTTT.

The V gene is TRBV10-3, the J gene TRBJ1-1; D gene unclear. This CDR3 region has 14 residues. Looked up from germline, CDR1 is ENHRY and CDR2 is SYGVKD. Trimming took off 1 base at V and 1 base at J, with 7 bases between the two ends. The chain's CDR3 is CAISELAGNTEAFF. The CDR3 DNA reads as TGTGCCATCAGTGAGTTGGCAGGGAACACTGAAGCTTTCTTT.

The V and J genes are TRBV5-1 and TRBJ1-2, with D possibly TRBD1 on 6 matching bases. The CDR3 has 17 amino acids. The ends were cut back, 0 bases at V and 0 bases at J, with 15 bases in the middle. Germline loops: CDR1 SGHRS, CDR2 YFSETQ. The chain's CDR3 is CASSLDAGARANYGYTF. DNA for the CDR3: TGCGCCAGCAGCTTGGATGCAGGGGCAAGGGCTAACTATGGCTACACCTTC. The whole variable domain, filled in from reference TRBV5-1 and TRBJ1-2, reads KAGVTQTPRYLIKTRGQQVTLSCSPISGHRSVSWYQQTPGQGLQFLFEYFSETQRNKGNFPGRFSGRQFSNSRSEMNVSTLELGDSALYLCASSLDAGARANYGYTFGSGTRLTVV.

This chain joins TRBV28 and TRBJ1-1, with D hard to call. The CDR3 loop spans 11 amino acids. Germline V gene lookup returns CDR1 MDHEN and CDR2 SYDVKM. V was shortened by 8 bases and J by 5 bases, with 9 bases between the two germline ends. CDR3 bases: TGTGCCAGCGGACTTGGAACTGAAGCTTTCTTT. Translated: CASGLGTEAFF.